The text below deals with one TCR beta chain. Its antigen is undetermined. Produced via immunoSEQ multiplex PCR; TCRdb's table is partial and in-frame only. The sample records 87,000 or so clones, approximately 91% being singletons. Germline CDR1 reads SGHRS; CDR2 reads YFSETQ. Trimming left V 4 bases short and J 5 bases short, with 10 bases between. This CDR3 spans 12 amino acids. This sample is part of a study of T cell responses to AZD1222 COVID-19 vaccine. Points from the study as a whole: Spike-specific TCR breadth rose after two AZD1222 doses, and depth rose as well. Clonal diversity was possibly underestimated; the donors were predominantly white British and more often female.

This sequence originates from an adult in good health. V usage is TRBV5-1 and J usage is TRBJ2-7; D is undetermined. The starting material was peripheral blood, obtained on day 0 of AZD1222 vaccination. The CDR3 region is CASSRTDHEQYF. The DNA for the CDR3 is TGCGCCAGCAGCCGGACGGATCACGAGCAGTACTTC. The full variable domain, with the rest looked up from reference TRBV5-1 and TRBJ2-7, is KAGVTQTPRYLIKTRGQQVTLSCSPISGHRSVSWYQQTPGQGLQFLFEYFSETQRNKGNFPGRFSGRQFSNSRSEMNVSTLELGDSALYLCASSRTDHEQYFGPGTRLTVT.